These 23 T cell receptor beta chains originate from one sample sequenced in a study of blood T cell repertoires in COVID-19. Measured with immunoSEQ multiplex PCR; TCRdb has only the in-frame clones, and not every one. The data hold roughly 220,000 clones, with nearly 90% observed a single time. Source material: PBMCs or T cells enriched from blood (not recorded which). These receptors originate from a man aged 30 to 39 who had been exposed to COVID-19.

The gene calls are TRBV29-1 and TRBJ1-4; tentative D call: TRBD1 (5 bases). Germline V lookup: CDR1 SQVTM, CDR2 ANQGSEA. The CDR3 runs 12 residues. The V end was cut by 5 bases, the J end by 7 bases, with 11 bases between. This CDR3 reads CSVRSGGEKLFF. CDR3 sequence (DNA): TGCAGCGTTCGGTCCGGGGGTGAAAAACTGTTTTTT. Filled out from reference TRBV29-1 and TRBJ1-4, the complete variable domain reads SAVISQKPSRDICQRGTSLTIQCQVDSQVTMMFWYRQQPGQSLTLIATANQGSEATYESGFVIDKFPISRPNLTFSTLTVSNMSPEDSSIYLCSVRSGGEKLFFGSGTQLSVL.

The V gene is TRBV5-1, the J gene TRBJ2-5; 7 nucleotides match TRBD2. The trim removed 4 bases at V and 4 bases at J, leaving 1 base unmatched. This CDR3 is built from 12 residues. The germline V gene encodes CDR1 SGHRS and CDR2 YFSETQ. CDR3 sequence reads: CASSPGGETQYF. The DNA of the CDR3 is TGCGCCAGCAGCCCGGGGGGAGAGACCCAGTACTTC.

The rearrangement uses TRBV12-5 and TRBJ2-5; TRBD1 matches 7 bases. The CDR3 totals 14 residues. Germline trimming cut 6 bases from V and 1 base from J; bases unmatched to any gene: 5. Per the germline V gene, CDR1 is LGHNT and CDR2 is FRNRAP. CDR3 sequence: CASGLGTVQETQYF. In nucleotides, the CDR3 is TGTGCTAGTGGCCTAGGGACAGTCCAAGAGACCCAGTACTTC. Combining the CDR3 with reference TRBV12-5 and TRBJ2-5 gives the whole variable domain DARVTQTPRHKVTEMGQEVTMRCQPILGHNTVFWYRQTMMQGLELLAYFRNRAPLDDSGMPKDRFSAEMPDATLATLKIQPSEPRDSAVYFCASGLGTVQETQYFGPGTRLLVL.

CDR3 region: CASSLQGAGYEQYF. The CDR3 DNA is TGTGCCAGCAGCTTACAAGGGGCTGGCTACGAGCAGTACTTC. The rearrangement joins TRBV7-9 to TRBJ2-7; tentatively, D is TRBD1 (5 bases). Germline V gives CDR1 SEHNR, CDR2 FQNEAQ (reference sequence). The CDR3 runs 14 residues. V lost 2 bases and J lost 3, with 11 bases in between.

The V gene is TRBV9, the J gene TRBJ2-5; 8 bases map to TRBD2. Germline V lookup: CDR1 SGDLS, CDR2 YYNGEE. This CDR3 is built from 14 residues. The J segment lost 3 bases and the V segment lost 0 bases, leaving 1 base of the junction unmatched. CDR3 loop: CASSVGLAKETQYF. The CDR3 nucleotides read TGTGCCAGCAGCGTAGGACTAGCGAAAGAGACCCAGTACTTC.

Only one count was recorded for this clone. The chain joins TRBV27 to TRBJ1-4; no definite D call. The CDR3 totals 13 residues. Germline assignment: CDR1 MNHEY and CDR2 SMNVEV (reference sequence). V lost 2 bases and J 10 bases, leaving 11 bases between the germline ends. The CDR3 nucleotides read TGTGCCAGCAGTTTAACTCCAGGATCAAAACTGTTTTTT. Translation gives CASSLTPGSKLFF. The variable domain in full, with the rest retrieved from reference TRBV27 and TRBJ1-4, is EAQVTQNPRYLITVTGKKLTVTCSQNMNHEYMSWYRQDPGLGLRQIYYSMNVEVTDKGDVPEGYKVSRKEKRNFPLILESPSPNQTSLYFCASSLTPGSKLFFGSGTQLSVL.

The J gene is TRBJ1-3, the V gene TRBV7-2; D gene uncertain. V lost 1 base, J lost 4 bases, and 11 bases lay in between. The CDR3 consists of 15 residues. Germline V gene lookup returns CDR1 SGHTA and CDR2 FQGNSA. The DNA for the CDR3 is TGTGCCAGCAGCTTAGACCCTGTCGAGGGAAACACCATATATTTT. It yields the protein CASSLDPVEGNTIYF. The full variable domain, with the rest looked up from reference TRBV7-2 and TRBJ1-3, is GAGVSQSPSNKVTEKGKDVELRCDPISGHTALYWYRQSLGQGLEFLIYFQGNSAPDKSGLPSDRFSAERTGGSVSTLTIQRTQQEDSAVYLCASSLDPVEGNTIYFGEGSWLTVV.

This chain's CDR3 is CASSSSGANTGELFF. DNA for the CDR3: TGTGCCAGCAGCTCTAGCGGGGCAAACACCGGGGAGCTGTTTTTT. The chain carries TRBV9 and TRBJ2-2; 9 nucleotides agree with TRBD2. The CDR3 sequence is 15 residues long. J was trimmed by 2 bases and V by 4 bases; bases with no gene match: 3. The germline V gene encodes CDR1 SGDLS and CDR2 YYNGEE.

V usage is TRBV7-9 and J usage is TRBJ1-5; 12 bases agree with TRBD1. Germline CDR1 is SEHNR and CDR2 is FQNEAQ (reference sequence). V lost 1 base to trimming and J lost 5 bases; unmatched junction nucleotides: 6. This CDR3 spans 17 amino acids. CDR3 amino acids: CASSLGPGQGADQPQHF. The DNA for the CDR3 is TGTGCCAGCAGCTTAGGTCCGGGACAGGGGGCAGATCAGCCCCAGCATTTT.

The chain couples TRBV6-5 to TRBJ1-4, with a possible D match to TRBD1 (6 bases). There are 13 residues in the CDR3. Germline-derived CDR1 and CDR2 are MNHEY and SVGAGI. The ends were cut back, 6 bases at V and 7 bases at J, with 12 bases in the middle. The CDR3 DNA follows: TGTGCCAGCAGGACAGGCCCTGGTGAAAAACTGTTTTTT. Protein: CASRTGPGEKLFF.

The V and J genes are TRBV4-1 and TRBJ1-4; D is unresolved. Germline V gives CDR1 MGHRA, CDR2 YSYEKL. The CDR3 consists of 16 residues. V lost 4 bases and J lost 0, with 12 bases in between. CDR3 sequence reads: CASSPPRVTTNEKLFF. In nucleotides, the CDR3 is TGCGCCAGCAGCCCGCCCCGGGTCACAACTAATGAAAAACTGTTTTTT.

The rearrangement joins TRBV30 to TRBJ1-2; no firm D call. V was cut by 7 bases and J by 2 bases, with 8 bases left in between. CDR3 length equals 11 residues. CDR1 GTSNPN and CDR2 SVGIG come from the germline V gene (reference sequence). The CDR3 reads CALGTNYGYTF. The CDR3 DNA sequence: TGTGCCTTGGGAACAAACTATGGCTACACCTTC.

The chain recombines TRBV12-3 or TRBV12-4 with TRBJ1-2; D uncertain. This CDR3 contains 12 residues. V was trimmed by 3 bases and J by 7 bases, leaving 9 bases between them. The CDR3 spells CASSFKMRGYTF. CDR3 nucleotides: TGTGCCAGCAGTTTTAAGATGCGTGGCTACACCTTC.

The chain links TRBV27 to TRBJ1-2; the match to TRBD1 covers 10 bases. The length of the CDR3 is 15 residues. Trimming at V came to 5 bases and at J to 2 bases, leaving 5 bases not matched to a gene. The germline CDR1 and CDR2 sequences are MNHEY and SMNVEV (reference sequence). The DNA for the CDR3 is TGTGCCAGCAGTAATCCGGGACAGGGGAACTATGGCTACACCTTC. This codes for CASSNPGQGNYGYTF.

This clone is a singleton in its sample. The rearrangement joins TRBV29-1 to TRBJ2-7; D is possibly TRBD1 (5 bases). The CDR3 consists of 12 residues. Germline V gene sequence: CDR1 SQVTM, CDR2 ANQGSEA. V lost 7 bases and J 6 bases, leaving 16 bases between the germline ends. CDR3 region: CSGDRGSVEQYF. In nucleotides, the CDR3 is TGCAGCGGCGATAGGGGCTCTGTCGAGCAGTACTTC.

The chain employs TRBV29-1 and TRBJ1-1; no reliable D call. CDR1 and CDR2 from the germline V gene are SQVTM and ANQGSEA. V shed 5 bases and J shed 5 bases, with 21 bases lying between them. CDR3 size: 15 residues. The CDR3 DNA reads as TGCAGCGTTCAAGGATTGTTAAATCTTCGGACTGAAGCTTTCTTT. Translating gives CSVQGLLNLRTEAFF.

The genes are TRBV5-1 and TRBJ1-1; 7 bases map to TRBD1. The V segment lost 5 bases and the J segment 0 bases; nucleotides outside the gene matches: 7. The CDR3 extends over 15 amino acids. Germline CDR1 reads SGHRS; CDR2 reads YFSETQ. The chain's CDR3 is CASSQTGQMNTEAFF. The CDR3 bases are TGCGCCAGCAGTCAGACGGGACAGATGAACACTGAAGCTTTCTTT.

The rearrangement joins TRBV18 to TRBJ1-2, with 12 bases that match TRBD1. Germline V gene data show CDR1 as KGHSH and CDR2 as LQKENI. This CDR3 is built from 22 residues. Germline trimming cut 2 bases from V and 5 bases from J; bases unmatched to any gene: 24. The CDR3 nucleotides read TGTGCCAGCTCACCAAGTCGAGGGACAGGGGGCATCGGGGACAATCCGAAATATGGCTACACCTTC. It encodes CASSPSRGTGGIGDNPKYGYTF.

The gene calls are TRBV6-5 and TRBJ1-5; TRBD1 matches at 8 bases. The trim removed 6 bases at V and 6 bases at J, leaving 10 bases unmatched. CDR3 length equals 15 residues. The germline V gene encodes CDR1 MNHEY and CDR2 SVGAGI. The CDR3 loop is CASRATGGFGQPQHF. The CDR3 nucleotides are TGTGCCAGCAGGGCTACAGGGGGGTTTGGTCAGCCCCAGCATTTT.

V usage is TRBV6-2 or TRBV6-3 and J usage is TRBJ1-1; D may be TRBD1 (6 bases). Germline CDR1 MNHEY, CDR2 SVGEGT. The V end lost 5 bases, the J end lost 1 base, and 17 bases lay between the germline ends. This CDR3 spans 16 amino acids. This chain's CDR3 is CASSPVLGGANTEAFF. CDR3 sequence (DNA): TGTGCCAGCAGTCCAGTTTTAGGGGGGGCGAACACTGAAGCTTTCTTT.

This rearrangement joins TRBV5-1 to TRBJ2-7; weak D call: TRBD1 (6 bases). In germline, CDR1 is SGHRS, CDR2 YFSETQ. The CDR3 is 13 residues long. V was pared by 0 bases and J by 5 bases, with 9 bases between. CDR3: CASSLDRDHEQYF. The CDR3 DNA reads TGCGCCAGCAGCTTGGACAGGGACCACGAGCAGTACTTC. Full variable domain (rest looked up from reference TRBV5-1 and TRBJ2-7): KAGVTQTPRYLIKTRGQQVTLSCSPISGHRSVSWYQQTPGQGLQFLFEYFSETQRNKGNFPGRFSGRQFSNSRSEMNVSTLELGDSALYLCASSLDRDHEQYFGPGTRLTVT.

The chain employs TRBV11-2 and TRBJ2-1, with 12 nucleotides matching TRBD2. Germline V gene data show CDR1 as SGHAT and CDR2 as FQNNGV. The J segment lost 2 bases and the V segment lost 3 bases, leaving 5 bases of the junction unmatched. The CDR3 sequence is 17 residues long. CDR3 in DNA: TGTGCCAGCAGCTTTCTCCTAGCGGGGGGGCCCTACAATGAGCAGTTCTTC. Its translation is CASSFLLAGGPYNEQFF.

In DNA form, the CDR3 reads TGTGCCAGCAGCTTGGTATCGAGCTATGGCTACACCTTC. It is translated as CASSLVSSYGYTF. The chain carries TRBV5-4 and TRBJ1-2; D is ambiguous. Germline V gives CDR1 SGHNT, CDR2 YYREEE (reference sequence). The ends were cut back, 0 bases at V and 4 bases at J, with 7 bases in the middle. The CDR3 has 13 amino acids.